This TCR beta chain emerged from a study of response to subunit inactivated influenza vaccine. TCRdb re-called the RT-PCR reads through MiXCR, storing one row per CDR3 protein. The data contain around 200,000 distinct CDR3 sequences, about 10% of them singletons. Germline values: CDR1 SGHRS, CDR2 YFSETQ. CDR3 length: 15 amino acids. V shed 3 bases, J shed 5 bases, and the junction held 4 bases outside the gene matches. There are many counts of this clonotype. The specimen was non-naive T cells sorted from PBMCs, collected on the day of vaccination. This sequence joins TRBV5-1 and TRBJ2-2; TRBD1 aligns across 10 bases. This receptor was taken from a man aged 50-59 years who received an inactivated influenza vaccine. CDR3 sequence reads: CASSWGQGKTGELFF. The DNA for the CDR3 is TGCGCCAGCAGCTGGGGACAGGGGAAGACCGGGGAGCTGTTTTTT.